This T cell receptor beta chain was sequenced during a study of cytomegalovirus exposure and HLA in healthy donors. Study at large: Most genotyped donors, about four fifths of some 400, had Caucasian-associated genetic ancestry. General observations from the study: It was likely that a cluster of highly shared sequence variants was a sequencing artifact. Within an earlier analysis, most TCR beta V segments proved productive either about 90% or about 30% of the time.

This CDR3 has 12 amino acids. V was pared by 1 base and J by 4 bases, with 8 bases between. CDR1 and CDR2 from the germline V gene are GTSNPN and SVGIG (reference sequence). A multiplex PCR was run with 60 Vbeta primers and 13 Jbeta primers. Profiling relied on immunoSEQ multiplex PCR, and the TCRdb table lists in-frame clones only, not all of them. The sample records 150,000 to 200,000 clones, about 73% being singletons. Concerning this clone itself: What it binds is unknown.

This clonotype was sampled from a woman aged 50 to 60 in good health and CMV-seropositive. Sequenced: PBMCs. V usage is TRBV30 and J usage is TRBJ2-7; D is possibly TRBD2 (5 bases). CDR3 DNA sequence: TGTGCCTGGAGTGAGGGAGCGTACGAGCAGTACTTC. Translation gives CAWSEGAYEQYF.